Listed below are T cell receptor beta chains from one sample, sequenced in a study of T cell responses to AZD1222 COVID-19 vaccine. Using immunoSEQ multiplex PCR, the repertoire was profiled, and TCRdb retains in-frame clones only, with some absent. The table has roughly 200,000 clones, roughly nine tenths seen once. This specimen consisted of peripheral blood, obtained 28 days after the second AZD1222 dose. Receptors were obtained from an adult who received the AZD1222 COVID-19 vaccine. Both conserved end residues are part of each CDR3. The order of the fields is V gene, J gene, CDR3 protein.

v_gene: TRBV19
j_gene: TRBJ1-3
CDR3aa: CASSEYRGNSGNTIYF

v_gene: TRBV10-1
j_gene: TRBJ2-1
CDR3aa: CASSGLAGALNEQFF

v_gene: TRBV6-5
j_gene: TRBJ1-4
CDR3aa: CASSYGDRSNEKLFF

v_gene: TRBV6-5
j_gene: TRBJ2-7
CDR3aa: CASSYPSISYEQYF

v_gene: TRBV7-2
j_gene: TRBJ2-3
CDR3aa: CASSVAGTSGGLYTQYF

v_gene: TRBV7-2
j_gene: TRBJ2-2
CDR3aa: CASSGGRGANTGELFF

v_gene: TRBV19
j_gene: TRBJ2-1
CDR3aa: CASTNPGGEFYNEQFF

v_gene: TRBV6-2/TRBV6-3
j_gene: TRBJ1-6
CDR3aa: CASSPGTGFNNSPLHF

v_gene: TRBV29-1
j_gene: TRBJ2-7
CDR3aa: CSVVIQGAHEQYF

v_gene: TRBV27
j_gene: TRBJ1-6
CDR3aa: CASSLTGRGNSPLHF

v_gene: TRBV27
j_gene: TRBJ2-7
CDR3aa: CASSLSGGPYEQYF

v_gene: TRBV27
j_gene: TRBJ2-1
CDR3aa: CASSPPRTWSSYNEQFF

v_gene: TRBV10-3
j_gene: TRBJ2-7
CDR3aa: CAISEKLPYEQYF

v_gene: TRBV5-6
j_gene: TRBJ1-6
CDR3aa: CASSEDSGYNSPLHF

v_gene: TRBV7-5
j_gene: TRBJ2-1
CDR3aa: CARSDGQGAPNEQFF

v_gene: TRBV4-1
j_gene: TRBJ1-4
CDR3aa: CASSQDLADEKLFF

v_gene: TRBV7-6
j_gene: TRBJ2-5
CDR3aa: CASSFNTGKETQYF

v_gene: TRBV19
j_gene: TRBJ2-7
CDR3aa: CASNYGGGAAEEQYF

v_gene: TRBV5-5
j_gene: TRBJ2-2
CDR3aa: CASSFHRPTASNTGELFF

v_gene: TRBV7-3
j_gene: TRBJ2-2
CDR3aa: CASSPSPGLAGFGELFF

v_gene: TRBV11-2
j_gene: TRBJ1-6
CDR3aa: CASSTAGTGAPNSPLHF

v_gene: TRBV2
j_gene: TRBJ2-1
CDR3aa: CASRSGGSYNEQFF

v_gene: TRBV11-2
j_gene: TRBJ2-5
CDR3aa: CASSPRQGYAKETQYF

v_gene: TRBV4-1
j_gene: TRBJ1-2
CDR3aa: CASSQSTVLDGYTF

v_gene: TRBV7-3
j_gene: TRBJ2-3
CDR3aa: CASSLDGGLTDTQYF

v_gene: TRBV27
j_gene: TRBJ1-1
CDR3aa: CASSPIGTGKNTEAFF